This entry describes one T cell receptor (beta chain). What it binds is unknown. The record originates from a study of T cell repertoires in cytomegalovirus infection. Study summary: The authors relied on CMV epitopes, both recently identified HLA-C-restricted and well-studied HLA-B-restricted. Public TCR beta signatures indicated both CMV infection and matching HLA type.

TCRdb redid the calling of the reads with MiXCR, one entry per CDR3 protein. Among 570,000 or so distinct CDR3 sequences listed, roughly 42% were seen once. The CDR3 consists of 14 residues. Germline trimming cut 5 bases from V and 8 bases from J; bases unmatched to any gene: 8. From germline, CDR1 is SGHTA and CDR2 FQGNSA. The receptor was derived from a human donor in good health (CMV status not recorded). Some clones in this sample may be carry-over from other donors' samples. This chain links TRBV7-2 with TRBJ2-1; 8 positions agree with TRBD2. The sequences come from cultured PBMCs, collected from culture after CMV antigen stimulation. The CDR3 loop is CASSRSGRIDEQFF. The CDR3 region has the DNA TGTGCCAGCAGCCGGAGCGGGAGAATCGATGAGCAGTTCTTC.